This TCR beta chain is drawn from a study of CD8 T cells in ankylosing spondylitis. V was clipped by 8 bases and J by 10 bases, with 12 bases between them. CDR3 length: 12 residues. Germline V CDR1 and CDR2: SEHNR, FQNEAQ (reference sequence). This clonotype has at least ten counts. Its target is unknown. Using its own MiXCR run on the 5' RACE reads, TCRdb lists one record per CDR3 protein. This repertoire shows approximately 180,000 distinct CDR3 sequences, roughly 20% found once; its top ten account for about 4.3%. Broader study findings: Reportedly, significant enrichment of disease-linked clones occurred in matched ankylosing spondylitis synovial fluid. Peripheral blood held disease-linked clones only at relatively low frequency, and these were CD8+. Reactive arthritis synovial fluid and blood previously showed some of these motif variants.

The sequenced material came from blood, either unsorted or a sorted T cell fraction (not recorded which). J is TRBJ1-6 and V is TRBV7-9; D remains unclear. The sequence was obtained from a male donor aged 10 to 30 with ankylosing spondylitis or in good health (not recorded which). The DNA for the CDR3 is TGTGCCAGCGGGGTAGTGAAGTCACCCCTCCACTTT. Protein product: CASGVVKSPLHF.